What follows are 18 T cell receptor beta chains derived from one specimen sequenced in a study of T cells in Graves' hyperthyroidism and ophthalmopathy. The source material, RNA transcripts, was used to amplify TCR beta CDR3 regions. During a first-round RT-PCR of the TCR CDR3, the HTBI primer set was used. TCRdb re-analysed the multiplex PCR reads in MiXCR, keeping a single row per CDR3 protein. The sample has 600,000 to 900,000 distinct CDR3 sequences; approximately 16% are singletons. Sequenced: blood. The receptors here all came from a man between 18 and 35 years old with Graves' hyperthyroidism.

The chain recombines TRBV28 with TRBJ1-6; D not resolved. Deletions cut 8 bases from V and 2 bases from J, with 10 bases between. The CDR3 has 14 amino acids. Looked up from germline, CDR1 is MDHEN and CDR2 is SYDVKM. CDR3 bases: TGTGCCAGCCGACAAGAACCCTATAATTCACCCCTCCACTTT. Its translation is CASRQEPYNSPLHF.

This clonotype was counted at least ten times. This sequence joins TRBV28 and TRBJ2-7; TRBD2 aligns across 9 bases. This CDR3 contains 13 residues. Germline CDR1 MDHEN, CDR2 SYDVKM. J was trimmed by 3 bases and V by 6 bases; bases with no gene match: 3. The CDR3 loop reads CASRSSGNYEQYF. As DNA, the CDR3 is TGTGCCAGCAGGTCTAGCGGGAACTACGAGCAGTACTTC.

This clonotype has a count of ten or more. The chain has TRBV2 and TRBJ1-5, with TRBD1 identical over 7 bases. Looked up from germline, CDR1 is SNHLY and CDR2 is FYNNEI. The CDR3 is made up of 14 amino acids. The V segment lost 4 bases and the J segment 5 bases; nucleotides outside the gene matches: 5. The CDR3, as DNA: TGTGCCAGCAGTGGAGGGGGCCAGCATCAGCCCCAGCATTTT. Translation gives CASSGGGQHQPQHF.

The rearrangement uses TRBV27 and TRBJ2-5; tentative D call: TRBD2 (6 bases). Germline V gives CDR1 MNHEY, CDR2 SMNVEV (reference sequence). The CDR3 totals 18 residues. The V end was cut by 6 bases, the J end by 14 bases, with 37 bases between. This CDR3 is CASRPRRGRDGVFSVEYF. The CDR3 DNA sequence: TGTGCCAGCAGGCCCAGGCGGGGCCGGGACGGAGTTTTTAGCGTGGAATACTTC.

Worth noting for this clonotype: A clone one base away is much larger, so this may be a read error. The DNA for the CDR3 is TGTGCCAGCAGTTACGGGTATAGCGGGAGTTCCGACGAGCAGCACTTC. This encodes CASSYGYSGSSDEQHF. The chain has TRBV6-5 and TRBJ2-7; TRBD2 matches 9 bases. CDR1 is MNHEY, CDR2 SVGAGI, per germline. CDR3 length: 16 residues.

CDR3 amino acids: CSAIHPYEGQGNQPQHF. CDR3 DNA: TGCAGTGCTATACACCCCTATGAGGGACAGGGGAATCAGCCCCAGCATTTT. V gene TRBV20-1 combines with J gene TRBJ1-5; the match to TRBD1 covers 10 bases. In germline, CDR1 is DFQATT, CDR2 SNEGSKA (reference sequence). The V and J ends lost 4 bases and 4 bases, in that order; junction bases with no gene match: 13. The CDR3 contains 17 residues.

V usage is TRBV27 and J usage is TRBJ2-2; TRBD1 might be the D (6 bases). The CDR3 is 15 amino acids. CDR1 and CDR2 from the germline V gene are MNHEY and SMNVEV (reference sequence). V lost 4 bases, J lost 5 bases, and 14 bases lay in between. In nucleotides, the CDR3 is TGTGCCAGCAGTTCACAGGGAATTCGGACCGGGGAGCTGTTTTTT. This gives the protein CASSSQGIRTGELFF.

The V gene is TRBV15, the J gene TRBJ1-4; D is uncertain. The CDR3 totals 15 residues. The germline gives CDR1 LNHNV, CDR2 YYDKDF (reference sequence). Trimming removed 0 bases at V and 4 bases at J, with 9 bases between. CDR3 protein: CATSRDPQLNEKLFF. The DNA of the CDR3 is TGTGCCACCAGCAGAGATCCACAGCTTAATGAAAAACTGTTTTTT.

There are many counts of this clonotype. The chain employs TRBV18 and TRBJ1-5; D not resolved. Germline-derived CDR1 and CDR2 are KGHSH and LQKENI. Trimming shortened V by 5 bases and J by 7 bases, and 12 bases separated the two germline ends. The CDR3 extends over 13 amino acids. The CDR3 loop reads CASSSTGWQPQHF. The CDR3 bases are TGTGCCAGCTCATCTACGGGGTGGCAGCCCCAGCATTTT.

The chain combines TRBV20-1 with TRBJ2-7; 7 bases fit TRBD2. Germline V lookup: CDR1 DFQATT, CDR2 SNEGSKA (reference sequence). The V and J ends lost 0 bases and 3 bases, in that order; junction bases with no gene match: 8. The CDR3 runs 15 residues. The CDR3 DNA follows: TGCAGTGCTAGAGATGGGGCGGGGGTTAACTACGAGCAGTACTTC. Translating it yields CSARDGAGVNYEQYF.

The genes are TRBV18 and TRBJ1-6; D unresolved. CDR1 is KGHSH, CDR2 LQKENI, per germline. This CDR3 comprises 13 residues. V was clipped by 2 bases and J by 10 bases, with 9 bases between them. CDR3 nucleotides: TGTGCCAGCTCACCATTTATATGCTCACCCCTCCACTTT. As protein: CASSPFICSPLHF.

This rearrangement joins TRBV2 to TRBJ2-7; D gene unclear. The germline gives CDR1 SNHLY, CDR2 FYNNEI. The CDR3 is made up of 14 amino acids. The V end lost 1 base, the J end lost 3 bases, and 10 bases lay between the germline ends. The CDR3 region is CASSEGSRIYEQYF. The CDR3 DNA is TGTGCCAGCAGTGAAGGAAGTCGCATCTACGAGCAGTACTTC.

V and J are TRBV28 and TRBJ2-7; 8 bases align to TRBD2. The CDR3 is made up of 16 amino acids. Unmatched junction bases numbered 13, after V lost 4 bases and J lost 5 bases. Germline V gene sequence: CDR1 MDHEN, CDR2 SYDVKM. As DNA, the CDR3 is TGTGCCAGCAGTTCGCAAGACGCCGGGACTAGGGACGAGCAGTACTTC. It translates to CASSSQDAGTRDEQYF.

This clonotype was seen many times. The chain carries TRBV30 and TRBJ2-7, with D hard to call. The CDR3 contains 13 residues. Germline-derived CDR1 and CDR2 are GTSNPN and SVGIG (reference sequence). Trimming stripped 2 bases from V and 2 bases from J, with 10 bases between. The CDR3 DNA reads as TGTGCCTGGAGTTTGACGGTTACCTACGAGCAGTACTTC. It is translated as CAWSLTVTYEQYF. The whole variable domain, filled in from reference TRBV30 and TRBJ2-7, reads SQTIHQWPATLVQPVGSPLSLECTVEGTSNPNLYWYRQAAGRGLQLLFYSVGIGQISSEVPQNLSASRPQDRQFILSSKKLLLSDSGFYLCAWSLTVTYEQYFGPGTRLTVT.

Comment on this clonotype: At one of its ends the junction is not consistent with the germline gene, which may arise from a read error. This chain links TRBV7-9 with TRBJ2-7; D possibly corresponds to TRBD1 (5 bases). Germline V gene lookup returns CDR1 SEHNR and CDR2 FQNEAQ (reference sequence). The CDR3 sequence is 14 residues long. The CDR3 DNA reads as TGTGCCAGCAGCTTAGAGCAGGGTAACTACGAGCAGCACTTC. Its protein product is CASSLEQGNYEQHF.

The genes are TRBV6-6 and TRBJ2-3; TRBD2 might be the D (5 bases). V lost 2 bases, J lost 5 bases, and 14 bases lay in between. There are 15 residues in the CDR3. Per germline, CDR1 MNHNY and CDR2 SVGAGI (reference sequence). The CDR3 DNA sequence: TGTGCCAGCAGTTACGCTAGGGCCGGAGGAGATACGCAGTATTTT. Translation gives CASSYARAGGDTQYF.

This clonotype was picked up a small number of times. The chain has TRBV5-4 and TRBJ2-3, with 11 bases fitting TRBD2. The CDR3 covers 17 residues. Looked up from germline, CDR1 is SGHNT and CDR2 is YYREEE (reference sequence). Trimming at V came to 5 bases and at J to 8 bases, leaving 16 bases not matched to a gene. DNA of the CDR3: TGTGCCAGCAGGACAGGAGTAGCGGGAGGGCCAGGTGGTACGCAGTATTTT. As protein: CASRTGVAGGPGGTQYF. Complete variable domain (other parts from reference TRBV5-4 and TRBJ2-3): ETGVTQSPTHLIKTRGQQVTLRCSSQSGHNTVSWYQQALGQGPQFIFQYYREEENGRGNFPPRFSGLQFPNYSSELNVNALELDDSALYLCASRTGVAGGPGGTQYFGPGTRLTVL.

The chain has TRBV18 and TRBJ2-5, with a possible D match to TRBD2 (6 bases). Germline CDR1 KGHSH, CDR2 LQKENI. The CDR3 has 15 amino acids. V was trimmed by 4 bases and J by 3 bases, leaving 15 bases between them. The CDR3 nucleotides read TGTGCCAGCTCACGGGCCAGCGGGCACGAAGAGACCCAGTACTTC. Translation: CASSRASGHEETQYF.